Here is one TCR beta chain with its context. Which cohort a participant joined came from the clinical history participants gave. Recovered participants had two consecutive negative NP/OP PCR tests, healthcare professional clearance, or symptom resolution. V lost 7 bases to trimming and J lost 5 bases; unmatched junction nucleotides: 11. The CDR3 is made up of 16 amino acids. Germline V gives CDR1 MDHEN, CDR2 SYDVKM. In the authors' methods: Amplifying reference gene primers gave estimates of nucleated cell counts. The table came from immunoSEQ multiplex PCR; TCRdb's copy has only in-frame clones and leaves some out. D and trimming come from the DNA, and the V and J calls and clone size come from that table. The sample yields approximately 440,000 clones, 90% seen once. This specimen comes from a study of blood T cell repertoires in COVID-19.

This receptor was taken from a man younger than 35 who had recovered from COVID-19. The sequenced sample consisted of PBMCs or T cells enriched from blood (not recorded which). V is TRBV28 and J is TRBJ2-2, with 9 bases identical to TRBD1. The CDR3 nucleotides are TGTGCCAGCAACGTACCGGGACAGGGTGGGACCGGGGAGCTGTTTTTT. Amino acids: CASNVPGQGGTGELFF.